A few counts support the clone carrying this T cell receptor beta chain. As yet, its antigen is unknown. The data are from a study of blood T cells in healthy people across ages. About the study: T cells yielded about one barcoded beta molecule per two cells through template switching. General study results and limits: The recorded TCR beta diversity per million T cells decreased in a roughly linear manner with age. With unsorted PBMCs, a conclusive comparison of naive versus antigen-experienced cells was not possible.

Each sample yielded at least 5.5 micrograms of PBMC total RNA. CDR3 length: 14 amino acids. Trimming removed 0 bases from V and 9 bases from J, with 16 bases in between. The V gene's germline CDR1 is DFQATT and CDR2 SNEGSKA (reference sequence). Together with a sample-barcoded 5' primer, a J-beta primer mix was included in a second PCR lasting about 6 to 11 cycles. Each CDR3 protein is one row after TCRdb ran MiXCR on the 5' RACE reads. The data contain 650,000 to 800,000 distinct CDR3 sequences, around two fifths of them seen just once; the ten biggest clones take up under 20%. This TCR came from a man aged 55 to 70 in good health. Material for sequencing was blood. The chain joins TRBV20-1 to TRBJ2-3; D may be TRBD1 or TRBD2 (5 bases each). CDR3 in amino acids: CSARDRNGDLTQYF. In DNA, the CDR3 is TGCAGTGCTAGAGATCGAAACGGGGACCTCACGCAGTATTTT.